Listed below are T cell receptor beta chains from one sample, sequenced in a study of OX40 agonist ivuxolimab in advanced cancers. Method: immunoSEQ multiplex PCR; TCRdb's copy keeps in-frame clones and lacks some. The sample shows approximately 30,000 clones, roughly 77% of them seen only once. Here the sequenced sample was CD4+ or CD8+ T cells sorted from blood, taken in a trial of the OX40 agonist ivuxolimab. The receptors come from an adult with an advanced solid tumor such as melanoma, head and neck, liver or kidney cancer. CDR3s include the opening cysteine and the closing phenylalanine or tryptophan. A D gene is named only where the DNA matches it firmly. Expanded clones are given a class, and other clones once, few, many or no size at all.

d_call	j_call	v_call	cdr3_length	clone_size	cdr3_nt	cdr3_aa
TRBD1	TRBJ2-7	TRBV5-1	15	-	TGCGCCAGCAGCCCATGGGGACAGGGTGGGTACGAGCAGTACTTC	CASSPWGQGGYEQYF
TRBD1	TRBJ1-4	TRBV25-1	14	-	TGTGCCAGCAGCCAGACAGGGAATAGTGAAAAACTGTTTTTT	CASSQTGNSEKLFF
TRBD2	TRBJ2-5	TRBV4-1	15	-	TGCGCCAGCAGCCTCGTAGCGGGAGGGCTAGAGACCCGGTACTTC	CASSLVAGGLETRYF
-	TRBJ2-1	TRBV10-3	16	-	TGTGCCATCAGTGAGTCGTGGGTAGGGTCCTACAATGAGCAGTTCTTC	CAISESWVGSYNEQFF
-	TRBJ1-1	TRBV28	15	-	TGTGCCAGCAGTTTATCTGGGGAGCGTAGGACTGAAGCTTTCTTT	CASSLSGERRTEAFF
TRBD1	TRBJ2-3	TRBV5-1	16	-	TGCGCCAGCAGCTTGTCAGGGACAGGGGGCAGGAATACGCAGTATTTT	CASSLSGTGGRNTQYF
-	TRBJ1-4	TRBV2	14	-	TGTGCCAGCACCGAGGGTCTGAGTAATGAAAAACTGTTTTTT	CASTEGLSNEKLFF
TRBD2	TRBJ2-3	TRBV6-1	15	once	TGTGCCAGCAACCACGGACTAGCGGGACCAGATACGCAGTATTTT	CASNHGLAGPDTQYF
TRBD2	TRBJ2-1	TRBV11-3	15	few	TGTGCCAGCAGCTTAGGCCGGGAGGGTCACAATGAGCAGTTCTTC	CASSLGREGHNEQFF
-	TRBJ2-1	TRBV5-1	15	few	TGCGCCAGCAGCTTTGGAAGGGGGGCACGATATGAGCAGTTCTTC	CASSFGRGARYEQFF
-	TRBJ2-7	TRBV28	14	-	TGTGCCAGCAGTTTACGGGGTTTTCCCTACGAGCAGTACTTC	CASSLRGFPYEQYF
TRBD1	TRBJ1-3	TRBV29-1	15	few	TGCAGCGTTGGGCCACAGGGGAGCTCTGGAAACACCATATATTTT	CSVGPQGSSGNTIYF
-	TRBJ1-2	TRBV9	13	-	TGTGCCAGCAGCGTAGGGGCTCTTCATGGCTACACCTTC	CASSVGALHGYTF
-	TRBJ1-1	TRBV5-1	12	medium-sized	TGCGCCAGCAGGTTCGAGGGGACTGAAGCTTTCTTT	CASRFEGTEAFF
TRBD2	TRBJ2-3	TRBV18	19	-	TGTGCCAGCTCACGGAACCCCCGTCTAGCGGGGGGTTTAGAAGATACGCAGTATTTT	CASSRNPRLAGGLEDTQYF
TRBD1	TRBJ2-7	TRBV11-2	14	-	TGTGCCAGCAGCGTCTCGCAGGGGGCGTACGAGCAGTACTTC	CASSVSQGAYEQYF
-	TRBJ1-1	TRBV11-3	14	-	TGTGCCAGCAGCTTATGGGGGGAGAACACTGAAGCTTTCTTT	CASSLWGENTEAFF
-	TRBJ2-3	TRBV28	15	-	TGTGCCAGCAGTTTTTCGGGCTCGGGGGTGGATACGCAGTATTTT	CASSFSGSGVDTQYF
-	TRBJ1-6	TRBV19	17	-	TGTGCCAGTAGTATAGACCCTCGGGACAACTATAATTCACCCCTCCACTTT	CASSIDPRDNYNSPLHF
-	TRBJ1-5	TRBV6-6	16	-	TGTGCCAGCACCCCGAGGGTAGGGGGGACCAATCAGCCCCAGCATTTT	CASTPRVGGTNQPQHF
-	TRBJ2-3	TRBV28	13	-	TGTGCCAGCAGTTTAATCGCCACAGATACGCAGTATTTT	CASSLIATDTQYF
-	TRBJ2-7	TRBV19	14	-	TGTGCCAGTAGTCGGGGGAGAGGGTGGAACGAGCAGTACTTC	CASSRGRGWNEQYF
-	TRBJ2-2	TRBV6-1	13	-	TGTGCCAGCAGAGGGGACGAGACCGGGGAGCTGTTTTTT	CASRGDETGELFF
-	TRBJ1-6	TRBV30	15	-	TGTGCCTGGAGTGTACCGGCAGGGTGGTACTCACCCCTCCACTTT	CAWSVPAGWYSPLHF
-	TRBJ2-7	TRBV29-1	12	-	TGCAGCGTTGTGTCAGGGCCCTACGAGCAGTACTTC	CSVVSGPYEQYF